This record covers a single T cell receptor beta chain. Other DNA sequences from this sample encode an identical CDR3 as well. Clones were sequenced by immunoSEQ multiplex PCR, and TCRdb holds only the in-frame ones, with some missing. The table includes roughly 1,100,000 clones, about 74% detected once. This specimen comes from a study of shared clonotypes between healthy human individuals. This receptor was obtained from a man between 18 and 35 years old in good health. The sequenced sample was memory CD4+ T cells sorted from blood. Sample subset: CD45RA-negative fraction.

CDR3 nucleotides: TGCGCCAGCAGCTTGTCAGGATACGAGCAGTACTTC. This gives the protein CASSLSGYEQYF. The chain links TRBV5-1 to TRBJ2-7; D call uncertain. This CDR3 has 12 residues. CDR1 and CDR2 from the germline V gene are SGHRS and YFSETQ. Trimming removed 1 base from V and 4 bases from J, with 6 bases in between.